This T cell receptor beta chain derives from a study of technical replicates of blood from a handful of donors. Sequencing was performed with immunoSEQ multiplex PCR; in TCRdb, only in-frame clones are kept and a portion is missing. The sample records fewer than 80,000 clones, just under 90% being singletons. V lost 0 bases and J lost 6, with 15 bases in between. This CDR3 is 16 amino acids long. Germline CDR1 is MRHNA and CDR2 is SNTAGT. The chain couples TRBV6-4 to TRBJ2-1; TRBD2 is a possible D gene (7 bases). This receptor was taken from a human donor in good health. Some clones in this sample may be carry-over from other donors' samples. Sequencing was carried out using PBMCs. In DNA form, the CDR3 reads TGTGCCAGCAGTGACTCGGCGGGGGCGCAAACCAATGAGCAGTTCTTC. Translation: CASSDSAGAQTNEQFF.